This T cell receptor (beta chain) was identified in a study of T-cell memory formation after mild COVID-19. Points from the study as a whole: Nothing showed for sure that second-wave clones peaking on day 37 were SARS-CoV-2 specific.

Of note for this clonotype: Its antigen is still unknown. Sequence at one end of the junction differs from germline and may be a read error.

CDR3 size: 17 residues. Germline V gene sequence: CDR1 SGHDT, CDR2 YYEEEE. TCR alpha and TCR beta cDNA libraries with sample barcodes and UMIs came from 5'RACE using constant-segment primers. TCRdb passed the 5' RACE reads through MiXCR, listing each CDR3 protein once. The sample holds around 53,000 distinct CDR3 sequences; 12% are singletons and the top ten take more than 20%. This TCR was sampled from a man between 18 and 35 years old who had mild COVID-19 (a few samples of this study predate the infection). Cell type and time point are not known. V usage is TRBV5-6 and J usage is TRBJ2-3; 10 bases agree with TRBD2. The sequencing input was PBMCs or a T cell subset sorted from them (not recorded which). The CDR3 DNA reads TGTGACAGCAGCTTCCTTAGCGGGGGGCCTCTAGGAGATACGCAGTATTTT. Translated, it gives CDSSFLSGGPLGDTQYF.